This T cell receptor (beta chain) was captured by sequencing in a study of molecular identifiers for immune sequencing clone quantification. About the research overall: Replicates partitioned RNA from roughly 20,000 or 100,000 naive CD8 cells into five parts, sequencing four.

TCRdb reprocessed the PCR reads with MiXCR, giving one entry per CDR3 protein. The sample yields around 65,000 distinct CDR3 sequences, 17% seen once. V was shortened by 3 bases and J by 4 bases, with 10 bases between the two germline ends. In germline, CDR1 is MNHEY, CDR2 SMNVEV (reference sequence). The CDR3 consists of 13 residues. Study-level points and caveats: Whereas clones above 20 RNA copies held under 1% of naive-cell molecules, they held over 99% of effector molecules.

This clonotype occurred many times. Its antigen is undetermined. The sample taken for sequencing was naive CD8+ T cells from blood, with Jurkat cell RNA spiked in. Subset noted: FACS-sorted CD8+CD4-CCR7+CD45RA+ naive T cells. The V gene is TRBV27, the J gene TRBJ2-7; D may be TRBD2 (5 bases). This clonotype was obtained from a human donor in good health. Some libraries in this study had Jurkat cell RNA spiked in. CDR3 sequence: CASSFRGDYEQYF. The CDR3 DNA reads as TGTGCCAGCAGTTTTCGGGGTGATTACGAGCAGTACTTC.